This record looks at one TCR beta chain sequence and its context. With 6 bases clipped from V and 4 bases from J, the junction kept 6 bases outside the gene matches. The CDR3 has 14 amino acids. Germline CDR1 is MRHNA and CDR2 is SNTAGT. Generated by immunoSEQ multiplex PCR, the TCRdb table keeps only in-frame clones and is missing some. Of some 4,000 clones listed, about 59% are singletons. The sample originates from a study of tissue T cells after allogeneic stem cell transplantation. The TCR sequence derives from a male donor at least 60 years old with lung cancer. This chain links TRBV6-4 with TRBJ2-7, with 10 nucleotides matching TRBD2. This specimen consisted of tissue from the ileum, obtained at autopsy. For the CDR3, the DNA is TGTGCCAGCAGGGAACAGCGGGGGGGATACGAGCAGTACTTC. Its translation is CASREQRGGYEQYF.